The clone carrying this TCR beta chain has only a few counts. This sample is drawn from a study of blood T cell repertoires in COVID-19. Sequencing used immunoSEQ multiplex PCR; TCRdb keeps in-frame clones, though not all of them. This sample has more than 200,000 clones, with 80% to 90% found just once. Germline CDR1 is SGHRS and CDR2 is YFSETQ. The V and J ends lost 4 bases and 0 bases, in that order; junction bases with no gene match: 8. CDR3 length: 16 residues. The sequenced material came from PBMCs or T cells enriched from blood (not recorded which). V and J are TRBV5-1 and TRBJ2-7, with 9 bases matching TRBD1. This clonotype originated in a man aged 25 to 40 in a cohort exposed to, infected with or recovered from COVID-19 (not recorded which). CDR3 nucleotides: TGCGCCAGCAGCCGGGCGACAGGGGGGAGCTCCTACGAGCAGTACTTC. Encoded protein: CASSRATGGSSYEQYF.